This TCR beta chain was sequenced for a study of blood T cell repertoires in COVID-19. The wider study: The United States, Italy and Spain supplied acute and convalescent COVID-19 samples. Sources were T cells, B-cell-depleted T cells, or PBMCs; the material itself was cDNA or gDNA.

Original handling: Amplification of reference gene primers was used by the study to estimate nucleated cell counts. Profiling relied on immunoSEQ multiplex PCR, and the TCRdb table lists in-frame clones only, not all of them. That table furnishes V, J and clone size, whereas the DNA furnished D and trimming. The repertoire holds approximately 110,000 clones, with approximately 84% as singletons. The CDR3 sequence is 14 residues long. Trimming removed 2 bases at V and 0 bases at J, with 8 bases between. Germline CDR1 SGDLS, CDR2 YYNGEE. The TCR originated in a woman aged 50 to 60 with acute or convalescent COVID-19. The chain couples TRBV9 to TRBJ1-1; possible D gene TRBD1, 5 bases. Sequenced sample: peripheral blood. In nucleotides, the CDR3 is TGTGCCAGCAGCGTCGACAGCCTGAACACTGAAGCTTTCTTT. The encoded protein is CASSVDSLNTEAFF.